Below, 5 T cell receptor beta chains from the same sample are listed, as sequenced in a study of blood T cell repertoires in COVID-19. This table comes from immunoSEQ multiplex PCR, and its TCRdb copy is limited to in-frame clones, with some not included. The sample carries 250,000 to 400,000 clones, around 88% recorded once. The sample consisted of peripheral blood. These receptors were obtained from a woman aged 30 to 39 with COVID-19, enrolled during active disease.

This clone showed up just a few times. The V and J genes are TRBV7-9 and TRBJ1-5; 7 nucleotides agree with TRBD1. The CDR3 sequence is 17 residues long. J was trimmed by 6 bases and V by 0 bases; bases with no gene match: 11. Germline CDR1 SEHNR, CDR2 FQNEAQ (reference sequence). In nucleotides, the CDR3 is TGTGCCAGCAGCTTAGCCCACACAGGGGAATTCGGTCAGCCCCAGCATTTT. Translating it yields CASSLAHTGEFGQPQHF.

This clone occurred once. The V and J genes are TRBV5-4 and TRBJ1-1; D might be TRBD1 (6 bases). The CDR3 contains 14 residues. From germline, CDR1 is SGHNT and CDR2 YYREEE (reference sequence). Trimming removed 4 bases at V and 11 bases at J, with 21 bases between. The chain's CDR3 is CASSAEPQGSEAFF. The DNA for the CDR3 is TGTGCCAGCAGCGCCGAGCCACAGGGTAGTGAGGCTTTCTTT.

The rearrangement joins TRBV4-1 to TRBJ1-6; D unresolved. This CDR3 contains 15 residues. V was pared by 1 base and J by 10 bases, with 14 bases between. CDR1 and CDR2 from the germline V gene are MGHRA and YSYEKL. CDR3 region: CASSQVLALGSPLHF. For the CDR3, the DNA is TGCGCCAGCAGCCAAGTGTTGGCCCTAGGATCACCCCTCCACTTT.

J is TRBJ1-5 and V is TRBV21-1. TRBV21-1 is assigned pseudogene status. The CDR3 is made up of 18 amino acids. CDR3 nucleotide sequence: TGTGCCAGCAGCAAAGTGTTATGTCGGGGGTATAGCAATCAGCCCCAGCATTTT. Protein sequence: CASSKVLCRGYSNQPQHF.

This clone has a count of ten or more. This rearrangement joins TRBV19 to TRBJ1-5, with D perhaps matching TRBD1 (5 bases). There are 15 residues in the CDR3. Per the germline V gene, CDR1 is LNHDA and CDR2 is SQIVND (reference sequence). The V gene lost 5 bases and the J gene lost 0 bases, with 11 bases spanning the gap. CDR3 in DNA: TGTGCCAGTAGTCCCCGGGGGTTTAGCAATCAGCCCCAGCATTTT. The encoded protein is CASSPRGFSNQPQHF.